These 32 T cell receptor beta chains originate from one sample sequenced in a study of T cells in localized non-small cell lung cancer. Sequencing used immunoSEQ multiplex PCR; TCRdb keeps in-frame clones, though not all of them. Of tens of thousands of clones in the sample, more than 80% were seen once. Sequencing used peripheral blood, obtained before any cancer treatment. These receptor sequences come from a male donor at least 60 years old with stage III squamous cell lung carcinoma.

To note about this clone: A read error may account for a junction end that differs from germline. V usage is TRBV5-6 and J usage is TRBJ1-5; weak D call: TRBD1 (6 bases). In germline, CDR1 is SGHDT, CDR2 YYEEEE. The CDR3 is 14 amino acids. The CDR3 nucleotides are TGTGCCGGCAGCTTGTGGGGGGCAATCAGCCAAGAGCATTTT. Translating gives CAGSLWGAISQEHF.

The rearrangement joins TRBV6-4 to TRBJ2-1; the match to TRBD2 covers 8 bases. This CDR3 is built from 13 residues. Germline V CDR1 and CDR2: MRHNA, SNTAGT. J gave up 6 bases and V 5 bases, and 3 bases lay outside the gene matches. This chain's CDR3 is CASSPLAGNEQFF. The CDR3 DNA follows: TGTGCCAGCAGTCCTCTAGCGGGCAATGAGCAGTTCTTC.

J is TRBJ2-2 and V is TRBV6-1, with 12 bases aligning to TRBD2. The CDR3 contains 16 residues. V shed 4 bases and J 3 bases; nucleotides not matched to a gene: 3. Per germline, CDR1 MNHNS and CDR2 SASEGT. CDR3 sequence: CASSATSGGYTGELFF. CDR3 nucleotide sequence: TGTGCCAGCAGTGCGACTAGCGGGGGTTACACCGGGGAGCTGTTTTTT.

This clone has only a few counts. The chain uses TRBV2 and TRBJ2-1; 7 bases are shared with TRBD1. Germline CDR1 SNHLY, CDR2 FYNNEI. CDR3 length equals 16 residues. Trimming took 3 bases from V and 3 from J; bases not matched to a gene: 8. Here the CDR3 reads CASSERGQSFYNEQFF. The CDR3 DNA reads as TGTGCCAGCAGTGAGAGGGGACAGAGTTTCTACAATGAGCAGTTCTTC.

The chain employs TRBV27 and TRBJ2-3; possibly TRBD1 or TRBD2 for D (5 bases each). The CDR3 has 13 residues. Germline V gene sequence: CDR1 MNHEY, CDR2 SMNVEV (reference sequence). Trimming left V 5 bases short and J 3 bases short, with 9 bases between. The CDR3 loop reads CASSPWGTDTQYF. The DNA for the CDR3 is TGTGCCAGCAGTCCATGGGGGACAGATACGCAGTATTTT.

There are a few counts of this clone. This chain joins TRBV10-3 and TRBJ1-1; D gene ambiguous. The CDR3 runs 14 residues. Trimming pared 10 bases from V and 1 base from J, leaving 16 bases between. Per the germline V gene, CDR1 is ENHRY and CDR2 is SYGVKD. CDR3 region: CATTPRNPNTEAFF. CDR3 nucleotides: TGTGCCACCACTCCCCGGAACCCGAACACTGAAGCTTTCTTT.

CDR3 protein: CASSVSGVIHTDTQYF. The CDR3 DNA follows: TGTGCCAGCAGCGTCTCAGGGGTCATCCACACAGATACGCAGTATTTT. The genes are TRBV9 and TRBJ2-3; D might be TRBD1 (6 bases). Germline CDR1 and CDR2: SGDLS and YYNGEE. V shed 2 bases and J shed 2 bases, with 15 bases lying between them. This CDR3 is 16 amino acids long.

The V gene is TRBV7-9, the J gene TRBJ1-1; no definite D call. The germline V and J ends were trimmed by 3 bases and 6 bases, with 5 bases remaining between them. Germline V CDR1 and CDR2: SEHNR, FQNEAQ (reference sequence). The CDR3 totals 11 residues. The chain's CDR3 is CASSFTSEAFF. The CDR3 DNA is TGTGCCAGCAGCTTCACCTCTGAAGCTTTCTTT.

The rearrangement joins TRBV6-1 to TRBJ2-7; tentatively, D is TRBD1 (6 bases). The CDR3 consists of 15 residues. V lost 6 bases and J lost 0, with 15 bases in between. The germline V gene encodes CDR1 MNHNS and CDR2 SASEGT. CDR3 bases: TGTGCCAGCAGCCCAGGGGACGCACTCTCCTACGAGCAGTACTTC. It yields the protein CASSPGDALSYEQYF.

V gene TRBV4-1 combines with J gene TRBJ1-4; D unresolved. The CDR3 spans 13 residues. CDR1 is MGHRA, CDR2 YSYEKL, per germline. Trimming took 3 bases from V and 8 from J, leaving 10 bases between them. This chain's CDR3 is CASSQIIIEKLFF. In nucleotides, the CDR3 is TGCGCCAGCAGCCAGATCATAATAGAAAAACTGTTTTTT.

The CDR3 region has the DNA TGTGCCAGCTCATCCTCGATTGCACTCGGGGGCTACACCTTC. Translation gives CASSSSIALGGYTF. The rearrangement uses TRBV18 and TRBJ1-2, with D uncertain. Germline loops: CDR1 KGHSH, CDR2 LQKENI. Trimming removed 5 bases at V and 8 bases at J, with 18 bases between. The CDR3 sequence is 14 residues long. Full variable domain (outside the CDR3, taken from reference TRBV18 and TRBJ1-2): NAGVMQNPRHLVRRRGQEARLRCSPMKGHSHVYWYRQLPEEGLKFMVYLQKENIIDESGMPKERFSAEFPKEGPSILRIQQVVRGDSAAYFCASSSSIALGGYTFGSGTRLTVV.

This sequence joins TRBV2 and TRBJ2-7, with D hard to call. The CDR3 consists of 12 residues. V lost 0 bases and J 6 bases, leaving 6 bases between the germline ends. CDR1 SNHLY and CDR2 FYNNEI come from the germline V gene. CDR3 nucleotides: TGTGCCAGCAGTGAAGCGTTTGGCGAGCAGTACTTC. Protein sequence: CASSEAFGEQYF.

The chain carries TRBV5-4 and TRBJ1-1; D call uncertain. Trimming took 0 bases from V and 7 from J, leaving 13 bases between them. Germline-derived CDR1 and CDR2 are SGHNT and YYREEE (reference sequence). The CDR3 runs to 14 residues. The CDR3 loop is CASSLVQARGEAFF. DNA for the CDR3: TGTGCCAGCAGCTTGGTCCAGGCTCGGGGTGAAGCTTTCTTT.

The rearrangement joins TRBV7-7 to TRBJ2-1; the D is unclear. Trimming cost V 1 base and J 2 bases, with 3 bases left between them. Looked up from germline, CDR1 is SSHAT and CDR2 is FNYEAQ (reference sequence). The CDR3 covers 13 residues. CDR3 protein: CASSLDTYNEQFF. CDR3 DNA sequence: TGTGCCAGCAGCTTAGATACCTACAATGAGCAGTTCTTC. Supplemented by reference TRBV7-7 and TRBJ2-1, the full variable domain reads GAGVSQSPRYKVTKRGQDVTLRCDPISSHATLYWYQQALGQGPEFLTYFNYEAQPDKSGLPSDRFSAERPEGSISTLTIQRTEQRDSAMYRCASSLDTYNEQFFGPGTRLTVL.

The chain has TRBV10-3 and TRBJ2-5; the D is unclear. CDR1 ENHRY and CDR2 SYGVKD come from the germline V gene. V was pared by 4 bases and J by 4 bases, with 7 bases between. This CDR3 is built from 12 residues. The CDR3 reads CAISGSGETQYF. The CDR3 nucleotides read TGTGCCATCAGTGGGTCAGGAGAGACCCAGTACTTC.

The CDR3 sequence is CASSMSADRYGYTF. CDR3 coding DNA: TGTGCCAGTAGTATGTCGGCGGACCGCTATGGCTACACCTTC. This rearrangement joins TRBV19 to TRBJ1-2; D is ambiguous. This CDR3 spans 14 amino acids. CDR1 is LNHDA, CDR2 SQIVND, per germline (reference sequence). V lost 3 bases and J lost 4, with 12 bases in between.

V usage is TRBV5-1 and J usage is TRBJ1-1; D is possibly TRBD1 (5 bases). CDR3 size: 14 residues. The germline CDR1 and CDR2 sequences are SGHRS and YFSETQ. Trimming pared 0 bases from V and 3 bases from J, leaving 9 bases between. The CDR3 coding sequence is TGCGCCAGCAGCTTGGAGATAGGGGACACTGAAGCTTTCTTT. Protein: CASSLEIGDTEAFF. The full variable domain, completed using reference TRBV5-1 and TRBJ1-1, is KAGVTQTPRYLIKTRGQQVTLSCSPISGHRSVSWYQQTPGQGLQFLFEYFSETQRNKGNFPGRFSGRQFSNSRSEMNVSTLELGDSALYLCASSLEIGDTEAFFGQGTRLTVV.

J is TRBJ1-2 and V is TRBV7-9, with TRBD1 matching 9 bases. J was trimmed by 4 bases and V by 5 bases; bases with no gene match: 11. The CDR3 spans 16 residues. The germline CDR1 and CDR2 sequences are SEHNR and FQNEAQ (reference sequence). CDR3 amino acids: CASSPITGGAGYGYTF. DNA for the CDR3: TGTGCCAGCAGCCCAATAACAGGGGGCGCAGGCTATGGCTACACCTTC. The variable domain in full, completed from reference TRBV7-9 and TRBJ1-2, reads DTGVSQNPRHKITKRGQNVTFRCDPISEHNRLYWYRQTLGQGPEFLTYFQNEAQLEKSRLLSDRFSAERPKGSFSTLEIQRTEQGDSAMYLCASSPITGGAGYGYTFGSGTRLTVV.

This chain joins TRBV11-2 and TRBJ2-1; D remains unclear. Germline lookup yields CDR1 SGHAT and CDR2 FQNNGV. The CDR3 length is 15 residues. The V end lost 3 bases, the J end lost 8 bases, and 17 bases lay between the germline ends. In DNA form, the CDR3 reads TGTGCCAGCAGCTTGGGTGGCCTACCAATGCATGAGCAGTTCTTC. It translates to CASSLGGLPMHEQFF.

This sequence joins TRBV5-1 and TRBJ2-3; tentatively, D is TRBD2 (5 bases). The V and J ends lost 4 bases and 0 bases respectively, with 15 bases between them. This CDR3 contains 16 residues. Germline CDR1 SGHRS, CDR2 YFSETQ. DNA for the CDR3: TGCGCCAGCAGCCTTGGGAGCATCTCTAGCACAGATACGCAGTATTTT. Translated, it gives CASSLGSISSTDTQYF. Variable domain in full (rest from reference TRBV5-1 and TRBJ2-3): KAGVTQTPRYLIKTRGQQVTLSCSPISGHRSVSWYQQTPGQGLQFLFEYFSETQRNKGNFPGRFSGRQFSNSRSEMNVSTLELGDSALYLCASSLGSISSTDTQYFGPGTRLTVL.

The chain recombines TRBV7-9 with TRBJ1-2; D is undetermined. Looked up from germline, CDR1 is SEHNR and CDR2 is FQNEAQ (reference sequence). Trimming left V 6 bases short and J 5 bases short, with 16 bases between. This CDR3 is built from 14 residues. The CDR3 nucleotides read TGTGCCAGCAGAGGACCAACGTCGACGTATGGCTACACCTTC. This codes for CASRGPTSTYGYTF. The full variable domain, rest sourced from reference TRBV7-9 and TRBJ1-2, is DTGVSQNPRHKITKRGQNVTFRCDPISEHNRLYWYRQTLGQGPEFLTYFQNEAQLEKSRLLSDRFSAERPKGSFSTLEIQRTEQGDSAMYLCASRGPTSTYGYTFGSGTRLTVV.

The chain links TRBV19 to TRBJ1-1, with D possibly TRBD1 on 6 matching bases. Per germline, CDR1 LNHDA and CDR2 SQIVND (reference sequence). V lost 5 bases and J 3 bases, leaving 10 bases between the germline ends. The CDR3 runs to 13 residues. The CDR3 reads CASSVDSDTEAFF. DNA for the CDR3: TGTGCCAGTAGTGTGGACAGTGACACTGAAGCTTTCTTT.

The chain has TRBV27 and TRBJ2-2; either TRBD1 or TRBD2 may supply D (6 bases each). The V and J ends lost 6 bases and 6 bases respectively, with 17 bases between them. The CDR3 extends over 15 amino acids. Germline CDR1 is MNHEY and CDR2 is SMNVEV (reference sequence). The CDR3 protein is CASSRVGGHPGELFF. The CDR3 DNA reads as TGTGCCAGCAGCCGTGTTGGGGGGCACCCCGGGGAGCTGTTTTTT.

The CDR3 reads CASSSPGRPQHF. In DNA, the CDR3 is TGTGCCAGCAGCTCGCCGGGCCGGCCCCAGCATTTT. V is TRBV7-2 and J is TRBJ1-5; D is unclear. The V gene lost 4 bases and the J gene lost 9 bases, with 10 bases spanning the gap. The CDR3 covers 12 residues. CDR1 SGHTA and CDR2 FQGNSA come from the germline V gene.

This chain connects TRBV6-1 to TRBJ1-1; maybe TRBD1 (5 bases). V was shortened by 5 bases and J by 3 bases, with 13 bases between the two germline ends. The CDR3 runs to 14 residues. CDR1 is MNHNS and CDR2 is SASEGT in the germline V gene. CDR3 in amino acids: CASSFGQVDTEAFF. CDR3 DNA: TGTGCCAGCAGTTTTGGACAAGTCGACACTGAAGCTTTCTTT.

This sequence joins TRBV29-1 and TRBJ2-7; no clear D. CDR3 length: 11 residues. Per germline, CDR1 SQVTM and CDR2 ANQGSEA. The germline V and J ends were trimmed by 1 base and 3 bases, with 4 bases remaining between them. CDR3 amino acids: CSVEVLYEQYF. Here the CDR3 DNA reads TGCAGCGTTGAAGTCCTCTACGAGCAGTACTTC.

The chain carries TRBV7-9 and TRBJ2-3, with 7 positions matching TRBD1. J lost 5 bases, V lost 3 bases, and 5 bases had no gene match. Germline-derived CDR1 and CDR2 are SEHNR and FQNEAQ (reference sequence). The CDR3 spans 14 residues. CDR3 sequence: CASSLTGSRDTQYF. The CDR3 DNA sequence: TGTGCCAGCAGCTTGACAGGGAGCCGAGATACGCAGTATTTT.

The gene calls are TRBV9 and TRBJ1-1; D possibly corresponds to TRBD1 (6 bases). V shed 5 bases and J shed 5 bases, with 19 bases lying between them. The germline gives CDR1 SGDLS, CDR2 YYNGEE. The CDR3 loop spans 15 amino acids. The DNA for the CDR3 is TGTGCCAGCAGTCAACATTGGGGGCGAGAGACTGAAGCTTTCTTT. Translated, it gives CASSQHWGRETEAFF.

This chain uses TRBV30 with TRBJ2-3; TRBD1 matches 7 bases. Germline loops: CDR1 GTSNPN, CDR2 SVGIG (reference sequence). The CDR3 length is 13 residues. Trimming at V came to 1 base and at J to 8 bases, leaving 6 bases not matched to a gene. In DNA form, the CDR3 reads TGTGCCTGGAGTGCAGGGGGTTCAGGTACGCAGTATTTT. Translation gives CAWSAGGSGTQYF.

V gene TRBV11-2 combines with J gene TRBJ2-1; the D is unclear. The length of the CDR3 is 14 residues. Trimming cost V 7 bases and J 4 bases, with 14 bases left between them. The germline CDR1 and CDR2 sequences are SGHAT and FQNNGV. CDR3 region: CASTQWGIYNEQFF. The CDR3 DNA sequence: TGTGCCAGCACCCAATGGGGTATTTACAATGAGCAGTTCTTC.

This chain links TRBV7-2 with TRBJ2-7; tentative D call: TRBD2 (5 bases). V shed 3 bases and J shed 0 bases, with 9 bases lying between them. The CDR3 is 14 residues long. The germline CDR1 and CDR2 sequences are SGHTA and FQGNSA. CDR3 DNA sequence: TGTGCCAGCAGCTTTGACTACTTCTCCTACGAGCAGTACTTC. Residues: CASSFDYFSYEQYF. Full variable domain (rest looked up from reference TRBV7-2 and TRBJ2-7): GAGVSQSPSNKVTEKGKDVELRCDPISGHTALYWYRQSLGQGLEFLIYFQGNSAPDKSGLPSDRFSAERTGGSVSTLTIQRTQQEDSAVYLCASSFDYFSYEQYFGPGTRLTVT.

The chain recombines TRBV5-1 with TRBJ2-5, with D tentatively TRBD1 or TRBD2 (5 bases each). The CDR3 length is 13 residues. CDR1 is SGHRS, CDR2 YFSETQ, per germline. V was pared by 4 bases and J by 7 bases, with 14 bases between. CDR3 residues: CASSGGEGLTQYF. The DNA for the CDR3 is TGCGCCAGCAGCGGGGGTGAGGGTTTGACCCAGTACTTC.